This T cell receptor (beta chain) was identified during a study of siplizumab effects on memory and regulatory T cells (dated by TCRdb to between 2018 and 2021). Notes on the research overall: The study looked at the effect of siplizumab, an anti-CD2 antibody, on alloreactive T-cell subsets in allogeneic mixed lymphocyte reactions made from human PBMCs.

Sorted unstimulated T cells, along with proliferating T cells recovered from mixed lymphocyte reactions, underwent TCRbeta CDR3 sequencing. Fresh whole blood from nine to eleven HLA-typed healthy donors was used to isolate PBMCs. Unstimulated CD4+ non-regulatory T cells were FACS-sorted to map the origin of alloreactive clones. Receptor amplification or capture employed the immunoSEQ multiplex PCR assay. About 10^5 TCR templates per sample were assayed by the deep sequencing platform. Genomic DNA extracted from sorted T cells was used for TCRbeta CDR3 sequencing. From the authors' description of their analysis: The R programming language was used for clonal analysis of TCRbeta CDR3 data. Alloreactive CD4+ and CD8+ clones were identified by comparing unstimulated samples to CFSE-low samples taken after the reaction. Regulatory or non-regulatory origin of alloreactive CD4+ clones was assigned by matching sequences to the sorted unstimulated Treg and non-Treg repertoires. Sourced from immuneACCESS, this table was stored by TCRdb with only in-frame sequences that have V and J called. A share of the clones is absent; for the studies checked, an unresolved V gene accounts for under half, and the remainder has no known explanation. V and J calls and clone size come straight from that table; D and trimming were deduced from the DNA. A total of about 97,000 clones appear in this sample, over 90% of them only once. The ten largest clones represent around 13% of the sample.

For this clone: The clone's antigen remains unknown. No much larger clone exists at a distance of one base, and base qualities are not known.

V is shortened by 3 bases, J by 6 bases, and the region joining them spans 16 bases. CDR1 and CDR2, per the germline V gene, are SNHLY and FYNNEI. There are 15 amino acids in the CDR3, from cysteine to phenylalanine inclusive. Only CDR3 DNA is held: 45 bases, read in frame from base 1. Here is what the overall study found, with its caveats: Greater diversity appeared to be present in unstimulated naive T cells than in memory T cells, and a substantial contribution to the alloresponse seemed to be made by naive cells. A naive or memory phenotype could not be assigned to roughly 75-96% of proliferating CD4+ or CD8+ clones. The suppressive function of proliferating Tregs from siplizumab cultures was not functionally confirmed. Siplizumab significantly lowered the cumulative frequency of alloreactive sequences that could be traced to unstimulated CD4+ memory T cells. Because sequences at frequencies below about 10^-5 were poorly captured, only a minor fraction of alloreactive clones could be mapped back to unstimulated subsets. Among mappable alloreactive CD4+ clones, the Treg-derived fraction averaged around 70% with siplizumab versus around 27% in control reactions.

This TCR derives from a human donor in good health. Material: non-Treg CD4+ T cells sorted from blood. Taken with the paper, the label for cell subset or site translates to: FACS-sorted unstimulated CD4+ non-regulatory T cells. The chain links TRBV2 with TRBJ2-3; the D gene is perhaps TRBD1 or TRBD2, as each covers 5 bases. The nucleotides are TGTGCCAGCAGTGATCGCCCTGGGACCTTCGATACGCAGTATTTT. Its translation is CASSDRPGTFDTQYF. With the rest looked up from the reference TRBV2 and TRBJ2-3 genes rather than sequenced, the full variable domain is EPEVTQTPSHQVTQMGQEVILRCVPISNHLYFYWYRQILGQKVEFLVSFYNNEISEKSEIFDDQFSVERPDGSNFTLKIRSTKLEDSAMYFCASSDRPGTFDTQYFGPGTRLTVL.